One T cell receptor (beta chain) is described in this entry. Its antigen is currently not known. Within one base of it there is no much larger clone, and no base qualities were kept. This record belongs to a study of blood T cell repertoires in COVID-19 (TCRdb year 2020). Some background on the complete study: Samples from collaborators originated in the United States, Italy and Spain and spanned both the acute and convalescent phases of COVID-19. The material from the prospective study consisted of cDNA or gDNA derived from T cells, B-cell-depleted T cells, or PBMCs. Deeply sampled blood TCRbeta repertoires from subjects exposed to, actively infected with, or recovered from COVID-19 were included in the dataset. The repertoires were released in a freely available public database intended as a resource for research on the immune response to SARS-CoV-2. The samples were drawn from two sources: the first 160 participants of the ongoing ImmuneRACE study, and 1,000 to 1,500 subjects contributed by 6 global collaborators. Nearly every sample came with metadata listing a de-identified subject ID, COVID-19 status, age in years and sex. Where available, HLA class I and class II types were taken from metadata supplied by the sample provider and were not determined by assay-based typing.

Points the paper makes about the study in general: How much clinical and demographic metadata was included differed by source and by participant, and the metadata was provided uncurated.

The immunoSEQ Assay, a bias-controlled multiplex PCR, was used to amplify TCRbeta CDR3 regions from genomic DNA. Per the source publication's procedure: The number of nucleated cells in each sample was estimated by amplification of reference gene primers within the assay. Sequence reads were collapsed and filtered to measure the absolute abundance of every unique TCRbeta CDR3 rearrangement. For each sample, productive Simpson clonality was calculated as the square root of Simpson's diversity index over productive rearrangements. TCRdb took this table from immuneACCESS and kept in-frame rearrangements with V and J called. Such tables lack part of the clones; where checked against another copy, unresolved V genes explain under half of the gap, and the rest is unexplained. Clone size and V and J calls were adopted from that table, with D and trimming inferred from the DNA. In all, the sample holds 150,000 to 200,000 clones, and about 88% of those were seen once. The ten most abundant clones make up about 19% of the sample.

CDR1 and CDR2 are drawn from the germline V gene: SGHRS, YFSETQ. Trimming leaves V shorter by 0 bases and J shorter by 2 bases, with the junction holding 2 bases beyond the gene matches. Inclusive of the bounding cysteine and phenylalanine, the CDR3 is 15 residues long. Kept here is only the CDR3 DNA, which spans 45 bases and is read in frame from base 1. Whole blood was collected in K2EDTA tubes by collaborating institutions according to the institutions' own protocols. For TCRbeta analysis, collaborators shipped samples in one of three forms: frozen whole blood, isolated PBMCs, or DNA extracted from either of those sample types.

The sample taken for sequencing was peripheral blood. The receptor was isolated from a woman of 80 years or more with acute or convalescent COVID-19. The chain couples TRBV5-1 to TRBJ2-1; the central 7 bases match TRBD2. The DNA sequence reads TGCGCCAGCAGCTTGGAAGCGGGAACCTACAATGAGCAGTTCTTC. It translates to CASSLEAGTYNEQFF.